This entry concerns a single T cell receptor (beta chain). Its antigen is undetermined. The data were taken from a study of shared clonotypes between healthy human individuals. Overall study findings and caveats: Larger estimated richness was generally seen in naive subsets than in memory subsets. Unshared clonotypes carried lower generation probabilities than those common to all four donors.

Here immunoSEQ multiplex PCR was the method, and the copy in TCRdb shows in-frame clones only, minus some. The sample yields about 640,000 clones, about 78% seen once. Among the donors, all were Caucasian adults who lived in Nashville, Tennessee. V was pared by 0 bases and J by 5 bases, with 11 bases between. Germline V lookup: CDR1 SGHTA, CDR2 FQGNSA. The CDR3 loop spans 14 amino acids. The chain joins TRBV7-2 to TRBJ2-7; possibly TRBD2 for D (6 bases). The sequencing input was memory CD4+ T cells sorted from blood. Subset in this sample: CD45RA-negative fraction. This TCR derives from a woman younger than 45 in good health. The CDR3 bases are TGTGCCAGCAGCTTAGCGTGGGGCGGGGACGAGCAGTACTTC. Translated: CASSLAWGGDEQYF.